Below, 15 T cell receptor beta chains from the same sample are listed, as sequenced in a study of cytomegalovirus exposure and HLA in healthy donors. Both 60 Vbeta primers and 13 Jbeta primers went into the PCR. Libraries were prepared by immunoSEQ multiplex PCR; TCRdb keeps only in-frame clonotypes and omits some of them. The data contain roughly 100,000 clones, more than 70% of them seen just once; the ten biggest clones take up 8.5% to 10%. The sample was PBMCs. These receptors were obtained from a male donor in good health and CMV-seropositive.

The genes are TRBV19 and TRBJ1-5; possibly TRBD1 for D (6 bases). The ends were cut back, 8 bases at V and 6 bases at J, with 17 bases in the middle. The CDR3 length is 14 residues. Per the germline V gene, CDR1 is LNHDA and CDR2 is SQIVND (reference sequence). In DNA form, the CDR3 reads TGTGCCAGTCTACGGGGGGGCCCAGGTCAGCCCCAGCATTTT. It codes for CASLRGGPGQPQHF.

The J gene is TRBJ2-1, the V gene TRBV7-6; 7 bases map to TRBD2. J gave up 4 bases and V 1 base, and 4 bases lay outside the gene matches. Germline V gene lookup returns CDR1 SGHVS and CDR2 FNYEAQ. The CDR3 totals 15 residues. The DNA of the CDR3 is TGTGCCAGCAGCTTAGGCCGGGGGGAATACAATGAGCAGTTCTTC. The encoded protein is CASSLGRGEYNEQFF.

J is TRBJ1-6 and V is TRBV30; weak D call: TRBD1 (6 bases). This CDR3 contains 13 residues. In germline, CDR1 is GTSNPN, CDR2 SVGIG (reference sequence). The germline V and J ends were trimmed by 0 bases and 10 bases, with 10 bases remaining between them. The chain's CDR3 is CAWSVAGGSPLHF. In nucleotides, the CDR3 is TGTGCCTGGAGTGTAGCGGGGGGCTCACCCCTCCACTTT.

The rearrangement joins TRBV5-1 to TRBJ1-1; D call uncertain. Looked up from germline, CDR1 is SGHRS and CDR2 is YFSETQ. V dropped 0 bases and J dropped 4 bases, with 13 bases sitting between them. The CDR3 loop spans 15 amino acids. The CDR3 DNA reads as TGCGCCAGCAGCTTGGCCGTAGCGTTCTCCACTGAAGCTTTCTTT. This gives the protein CASSLAVAFSTEAFF.

V and J are TRBV4-3 and TRBJ2-7; TRBD1 matches at 10 bases. Germline loops: CDR1 LGHNA, CDR2 YSLEER. Trimming removed 3 bases from V and 6 bases from J; junction bases left unmatched: 8. This CDR3 is built from 15 residues. CDR3 residues: CASSHGQGGIGEQYF. In DNA form, the CDR3 reads TGCGCCAGCAGCCACGGACAGGGGGGTATAGGCGAGCAGTACTTC.

This chain uses TRBV2 with TRBJ2-7, with TRBD1 identical over 7 bases. Germline CDR1 SNHLY, CDR2 FYNNEI. The CDR3 contains 14 residues. V lost 3 bases to trimming and J lost 2 bases; unmatched junction nucleotides: 4. This CDR3 is CASSEGRGTYEQYF. The CDR3 DNA reads TGTGCCAGCAGTGAGGGCAGGGGGACCTACGAGCAGTACTTC.

The chain links TRBV18 to TRBJ2-5; 7 positions agree with TRBD2. This CDR3 spans 15 amino acids. Germline V lookup: CDR1 KGHSH, CDR2 LQKENI. V gave up 2 bases and J gave up 5 bases; unmatched junction bases: 8. The CDR3 DNA follows: TGTGCCAGCTCACCAGCCAGTCAGGGAGGGGAGACCCAGTACTTC. Protein: CASSPASQGGETQYF.

J is TRBJ2-7 and V is TRBV18; 9 bases map to TRBD2. V lost 6 bases, J lost 2 bases, and 8 bases stayed unmatched. The V gene's germline CDR1 is KGHSH and CDR2 LQKENI. The CDR3 sequence is 15 residues long. The chain's CDR3 is CASSLGLAGTYEQYF. CDR3 DNA: TGTGCCAGCTCCCTAGGGCTAGCGGGAACCTACGAGCAGTACTTC. The complete variable domain, with remaining parts taken from reference TRBV18 and TRBJ2-7, reads NAGVMQNPRHLVRRRGQEARLRCSPMKGHSHVYWYRQLPEEGLKFMVYLQKENIIDESGMPKERFSAEFPKEGPSILRIQQVVRGDSAAYFCASSLGLAGTYEQYFGPGTRLTVT.

This clone has more than one count but fewer than ten. The genes are TRBV9 and TRBJ2-2; TRBD1 agrees at 10 bases. CDR1 is SGDLS, CDR2 YYNGEE, per germline. The CDR3 has 14 amino acids. J gave up 7 bases and V 4 bases, and 4 bases lay outside the gene matches. The CDR3 protein is CASSRDRGDGELFF. In DNA, the CDR3 is TGTGCCAGCAGCAGGGACAGGGGTGACGGGGAGCTGTTTTTT. Supplemented by reference TRBV9 and TRBJ2-2, the full variable domain reads DSGVTQTPKHLITATGQRVTLRCSPRSGDLSVYWYQQSLDQGLQFLIQYYNGEERAKGNILERFSAQQFPDLHSELNLSSLELGDSALYFCASSRDRGDGELFFGEGSRLTVL.

The rearrangement links TRBV30 to TRBJ2-7; D gene ambiguous. The V end was cut by 1 base, the J end by 7 bases, with 8 bases between. The CDR3 sequence is 11 residues long. Germline CDR1 is GTSNPN and CDR2 is SVGIG (reference sequence). In nucleotides, the CDR3 is TGTGCCTGGAGTGGTCTCTCGGAGCAGTACTTC. Protein: CAWSGLSEQYF.

This chain connects TRBV10-3 to TRBJ2-7; D may be TRBD1 (6 bases). The V and J ends lost 2 bases and 0 bases respectively, with 8 bases between them. This CDR3 spans 14 amino acids. The germline CDR1 and CDR2 sequences are ENHRY and SYGVKD. CDR3 in amino acids: CAISEGDNSYEQYF. The CDR3, as DNA: TGTGCCATCAGTGAGGGGGACAACTCCTACGAGCAGTACTTC.

The rearrangement uses TRBV6-5 and TRBJ1-5; D perhaps matches TRBD1 (6 bases). The ends were cut back, 6 bases at V and 1 base at J, with 10 bases in the middle. Germline loops: CDR1 MNHEY, CDR2 SVGAGI. The CDR3 has 14 residues. DNA of the CDR3: TGTGCCAGCAGCCGGACAGCGAGCAATCAGCCCCAGCATTTT. Protein sequence: CASSRTASNQPQHF.

This clone was found once. The genes are TRBV7-2 and TRBJ2-7, with 7 bases matching TRBD2. V lost 5 bases and J lost 0; bases outside the gene matches: 7. This CDR3 has 15 amino acids. Germline CDR1 SGHTA, CDR2 FQGNSA. CDR3 sequence reads: CASSPSGISSYEQYF. DNA of the CDR3: TGTGCCAGCAGCCCAAGCGGGATTTCCTCCTACGAGCAGTACTTC.

The J gene is TRBJ2-1, the V gene TRBV29-1; 9 positions match TRBD1. CDR1 is SQVTM, CDR2 ANQGSEA, per germline. The CDR3 is 13 residues long. V gave up 4 bases and J gave up 9 bases; unmatched junction bases: 7. The CDR3 DNA is TGCAGCGTTGCGGGACAGGGTGGAGGTGAGCAGTTCTTC. Translation gives CSVAGQGGGEQFF.

This sequence joins TRBV11-2 and TRBJ2-1; TRBD2 is a possible D gene (6 bases). Per germline, CDR1 SGHAT and CDR2 FQNNGV. Trimming took off 1 base at V and 1 base at J, with 11 bases between the two ends. The CDR3 covers 16 residues. The CDR3, as DNA: TGTGCCAGCAGCTTAGGGCTAGCGCCGTCCTACAATGAGCAGTTCTTC. Translated, it gives CASSLGLAPSYNEQFF.